This TCR beta chain derives from a study of cytomegalovirus exposure and HLA in healthy donors (dated by TCRdb to between 2016 and 2019). About the study as a whole: According to an earlier analysis of 587 of the donors, roughly 180 million T cells yielded some 120 million unique TCR beta sequences and around 300 Gb of sequence data. An early release that covered some 640 HLA-typed donors contained around 300 gigabases of sequencing data and approximately 85 million unique TCR sequences. Of the roughly 430 genotyped donors, roughly 80% fell in the genetic ancestry cluster associated with self-reported Caucasian donors. The study was designed to test whether signatures of past pathogen exposure could be identified by cataloging public T cell receptors. The study used immunosequencing to profile the T cell repertoires of 666 subjects and linked those repertoires to cytomegalovirus serostatus. Along with the roughly 710-subject first cohort, a separate validation cohort of 120 different subjects was used. To predict cytomegalovirus infection status, the study brought together high-throughput TCR immunosequencing, statistical association of individual TCRs with disease status, and machine learning. In a later analysis, previously published TCR beta repertoires from 550 to 700 donors were re-analyzed and high-resolution HLA genotyping was added so that TCR occurrence patterns could be studied. The later analysis used no new phenotypic data to find candidate immune exposures, relying instead on TCR beta sequences and their occurrence across donors. An earlier analysis of fewer than 700 of the donors applied high-throughput TCR beta sequencing to assess whether each TCR beta V gene segment acted as functional or pseudogenic. Donor age, sex, ethnicity and CMV serostatus were collected together with the repertoire data. In a later genetic analysis, genome-wide SNP genotypes for about three fifths of the roughly 670 donors were used, and that subset was treated as a discovery cohort. All discovery cohort repertoires had been generated using a single sequencing platform. HLA typing included class I and class II loci at four-digit resolution. Typing coverage varied by locus: roughly 629-630 donors for A, B, C, DRB1 and DQB1; 522 for DQA1; about 590 for DPA1; approximately 490 for DPB1. Roughly 5 DR-DQ haplotypes were handled as single units for association and clustering because linkage in the cohort was strong. Among 398 genotyped donors of the cohort, an average of 235,054 unique TCR beta nucleotide sequences were sequenced per donor, around 20% of them non-productive. Beyond this particular receptor, the publication reports: An earlier analysis of approximately 590 of the donors showed that most TCR beta V segments appeared in productive rearrangements either about 90% or about 30% of the time, which broadly matched IMGT annotations. Sequencing depth was assumed to be roughly uniform across donors in the presence/absence analyses, though that assumption may not hold. In both the original and validation cohorts, the classifier was reported to diagnose cytomegalovirus status with high specificity and sensitivity. A total of 164 TCR beta chains were listed by the study as associated with cytomegalovirus. Correlated functional status among segregating V segments might reflect linkage disequilibrium, but an unknown experimental factor could not be ruled out. According to a later analysis, TCR association rates differed among HLA loci, with DRB1 alleles showing the most associated TCRs and HLA-C alleles showing the fewest. A further reported finding was that TCR beta sequences accurately predicted the HLA-A and HLA-B alleles for most subjects in the first cohort. Because some donors lacked HLA typing at each locus, the association tests relied only on the typed subset. The authors suggested that the approach could potentially be extended to other disease states and immunological phenotypes. Several of the top co-occurrence clusters appeared to be linked to parvovirus B19, influenza, CMV and Epstein-Barr virus, according to a later analysis. While some public TCRs were present in many individuals, most TCR sequences turned up only very rarely across donors. In a later genetic analysis, a missense DCLRE1C variant was associated with V-gene and J-gene trimming of TCR beta chains, and the association was replicated in an independent cohort. In a later genetic analysis, fewer N-insertions in productive TCRs were reported among donors in an Asian-associated ancestry cluster than the approximately 710-donor mean. A later analysis associated about 18,000 TCR beta sequences with specific HLA alleles at a false discovery rate of 0.05. The only immune exposure information available for the cohort was CMV serostatus. A cluster of highly shared sequence variants was judged likely to represent a technical artifact of the sequencing pipeline. In a later analysis, most CMV-associated TCR beta chains were found to appear HLA-restricted, with HLA associations seemingly driven largely by CMV exposure. The earlier analysis of about 600 of the donors excluded some 16 rarely observed V segments, including chromosome 9 orphons, because counts were too low. When HLA alleles, especially DR and DQ, strongly co-occurred, TCR associations were difficult to assign to individual alleles. Because the 87-base-pair reads could not distinguish some IMGT-functional V segments, including TRBV6-2 and TRBV6-3, those segments were excluded. The cohort was sequenced for TCR beta chains only, and without alpha or paired-chain data the features that could be detected were limited. Compared with equally common non-associated chains, HLA-associated TCR beta chains in a later analysis were more clonally expanded and had lower generation probabilities. A few of the identified cytomegalovirus-associated TCR beta chains were confirmed in vitro to be specific for cytomegalovirus antigens.

The cohort comprised around 700 healthy bone marrow donors. Cohort members were all nominally healthy when sampled, although unrecorded immune exposures were likely present. The donor tested CMV seronegative and was one of the 352 seronegative cohort members. Each donor provided a peripheral blood sample, and peripheral blood mononuclear cells were used for TCR beta sequencing. Genomic DNA extraction from the blood cell samples was performed with the Qiagen DNeasy Blood Extraction Kit. This clone has just one count. There is no known antigen for this receptor. No base quality information exists; no much larger clone differs at one position. Sequences ENHRY (CDR1) and SYGVKD (CDR2) are obtained from the germline V gene. Trimming removed 0 bases from V and 5 bases from J, leaving 9 bases between the germline ends. Taken from cysteine to phenylalanine, the CDR3 has 14 residues. This entry keeps only the CDR3 DNA: 42 bases, framed from base 1.

The protocol used for the library was the immunoSEQ multiplex PCR assay. For the multiplex PCR, a mixture combining 60 forward primers for TCR Vbeta segments and 13 reverse primers for TCR Jbeta segments was used. Amplification of the CDR3 region of rearranged TCR beta genes was performed with a multiplex PCR assay on genomic DNA. On the Illumina HiSeq System, the amplified TCR beta libraries were sequenced as 87-base-pair reads. Per the original workflow: A later analysis counted about 80 million unique TCR beta chains across the roughly 700 repertoires, and some 11 million of these chains were shared by at least two donors. Raw reads were error-corrected and collapsed into unique sequences by a nearest-neighbor algorithm in which closely related sequences were merged to remove PCR and sequencing errors. To assign V, D and J gene segments, CDR3 sequences were aligned to IMGT reference sequences. For a sequence to be retained, a match of at least six nucleotides was required to both a V gene segment and a J gene segment. Rearrangements were classified as productive when the CDR3 lacked stop codons and remained in frame with V and J, and all other rearrangements were classified as non-productive. CDR3 was defined by IMGT convention, running from the second conserved V-encoded cysteine to the conserved J-encoded phenylalanine. The earlier analysis of about 590 of the donors excluded sequences that lacked an unambiguous match to a single V gene segment. In an earlier analysis of about 590 of the donors, a V segment was called functional when productive rearrangements were above 56.7%, and segregating when the standard deviation between donors exceeded 5%. A statistical classification framework was developed to diagnose cytomegalovirus status using the catalog of TCR beta chain sequences. In a later analysis, V and J genes were assigned by comparing TCR nucleotide sequences against IMGT/GENE-DB human TR gene sequences. Using the TCRdist pipeline, a later analysis assigned CDR3 sequences along with most-parsimonious VDJ recombination scenarios. A later analysis defined each TCR beta chain by its CDR3 amino acid sequence plus V-gene family, and excluded reads lacking a unique V-gene family. A later analysis removed roughly 590 highly shared, low-generation-probability nucleotide sequences to deal with suspected cross-contamination and a sequencing artifact. For each public chain, a later analysis derived a clonal expansion index from normalized ranks of inferred template counts within each repertoire. In a later analysis, generation probabilities were computed with a VDJ recombination model fitted to out-of-frame rearrangements, and the resulting probabilities were checked against IGoR. A later analysis scored TCR-TCR, TCR-HLA and TCR-CMV co-occurrence with hypergeometric tests, applying a repertoire-size bias correction to TCR pairs. In a later analysis, false discovery rates were estimated by permuting HLA or CMV assignments 20 times. A later analysis grouped co-occurring TCRs with DBSCAN, adding TCRdist sequence similarity when clustering within HLA-allele-positive subsets. Repertoires with fewer than 30,000 or more than 120,000 public chains were left out of co-occurrence clustering, as were a handful of repertoires with anomalous nucleotide sharing. TCRdb stores this immuneACCESS table with in-frame sequences only. Part of the clones is absent; in the studies checked, under half of the shortfall reflects unresolved V genes, and no reason is known for the rest. V, J and clone size are taken as reported in that table, and D and trimming were inferred from the DNA itself. A total of 170,000 or so clones appear in this sample, approximately 86% of them only once. Of the sample, over 1.5% is held by the ten largest clones.

Recombination connected TRBV10-3 to TRBJ2-3, with the identity of the D gene unclear. The sequencing sample was made of PBMCs. The sequence was collected from a young woman in good health and CMV-seronegative. The CDR3 loop reads CAISESGFGDTQYF. The sequence in DNA is TGTGCCATCAGTGAGTCGGGCTTCGGAGATACGCAGTATTTT.